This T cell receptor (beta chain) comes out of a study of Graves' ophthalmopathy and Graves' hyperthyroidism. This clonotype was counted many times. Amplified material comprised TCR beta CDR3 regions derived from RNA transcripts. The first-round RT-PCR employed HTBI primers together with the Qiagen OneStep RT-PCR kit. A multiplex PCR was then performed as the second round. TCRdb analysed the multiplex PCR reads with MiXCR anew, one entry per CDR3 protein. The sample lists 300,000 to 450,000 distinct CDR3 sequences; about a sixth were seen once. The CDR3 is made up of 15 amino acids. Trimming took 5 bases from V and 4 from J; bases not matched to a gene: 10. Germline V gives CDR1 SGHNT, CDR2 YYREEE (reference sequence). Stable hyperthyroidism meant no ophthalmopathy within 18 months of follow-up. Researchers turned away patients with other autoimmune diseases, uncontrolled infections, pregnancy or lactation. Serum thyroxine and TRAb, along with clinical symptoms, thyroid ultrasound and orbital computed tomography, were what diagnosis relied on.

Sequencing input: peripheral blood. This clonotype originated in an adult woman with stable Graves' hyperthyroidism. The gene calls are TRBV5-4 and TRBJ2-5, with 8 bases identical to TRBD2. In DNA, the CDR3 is TGTGCCAGCAGTCAAGCGGGAGATGGGGCAGAGACCCAGTACTTC. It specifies CASSQAGDGAETQYF.